The present T cell receptor (beta chain) was sequenced within a study of T cells in Graves' hyperthyroidism and ophthalmopathy. For the study at large: Peripheral blood was taken when the disease was first diagnosed, before any treatment began. Study-level points and caveats: Blood also carried most thyroid clonotypes expanded above 0.001.

Authors of the study amplified TCR beta CDR3 regions from RNA transcripts. Initially, a first-round RT-PCR of the TCR CDR3 employed the HTBI primer set. TCRdb called the multiplex PCR reads again in MiXCR, with one record for every CDR3 protein. The table has some 650,000 distinct CDR3 sequences, roughly a sixth seen once. This clonotype was seen a handful of times. Its antigen is as yet unknown. This sequence originates from a woman aged 40 to 50 with Graves' ophthalmopathy. Sequences were obtained from blood.

The CDR3 loop is CASSPGQRLSFEKLFF. In DNA, the CDR3 is TGTGCCAGTTCGCCGGGACAGAGGTTGTCGTTTGAAAAACTGTTTTTT. This sequence joins TRBV6-2 or TRBV6-3 and TRBJ1-4, with 7 nucleotides matching TRBD1. The ends lost 9 bases at V and 7 bases at J; junction bases unmatched: 17. This CDR3 has 16 residues. Germline V CDR1 and CDR2: MNHEY, SVGEGT.